A single sample is the source of the 19 T cell receptor beta chains below, sequenced in a study of shared clonotypes between healthy human individuals. TCRdb's copy holds only in-frame clones and misses some; the assay was immunoSEQ multiplex PCR. This table holds about 380,000 clones, 96% found once. The specimen sequenced was memory CD8+ T cells sorted from blood. The subset was: CD45RO+ cells pooled with CCR7-negative TemRA cells. The receptors derive from a man in his thirties or forties in good health.

The chain couples TRBV11-1 to TRBJ2-7; 9 bases line up with TRBD2. From germline, CDR1 is SGHAT and CDR2 FQDESV (reference sequence). This CDR3 region has 15 residues. J lost 2 bases, V lost 1 base, and 3 bases had no gene match. CDR3 nucleotide sequence: TGTGCCAGCAGCTTAGGGCTAGCGGGAACCTACGAGCAGTACTTC. It yields the protein CASSLGLAGTYEQYF.

The chain uses TRBV29-1 and TRBJ2-5; 8 bases align to TRBD2. J was trimmed by 5 bases and V by 5 bases; bases with no gene match: 4. The CDR3 contains 12 residues. The germline gives CDR1 SQVTM, CDR2 ANQGSEA. CDR3 nucleotide sequence: TGCAGCGTTTCCAGCGGGAGTGAGACCCAGTACTTC. Amino acids: CSVSSGSETQYF.

The chain has TRBV25-1 and TRBJ1-4; TRBD1 matches at 8 bases. The CDR3 is 15 residues long. V trimming: 8 bases; J trimming: 3 bases; junction bases outside the gene matches: 8. The germline V gene has CDR1 MGHDK and CDR2 SYGVNS. The CDR3, as DNA: TGTGCCAGCGGACAGGGAGGGACTCCTAATGAAAAACTGTTTTTT. The encoded protein is CASGQGGTPNEKLFF.

The chain uses TRBV5-1 and TRBJ2-5; tentative D call: TRBD2 (6 bases). CDR3 length: 15 residues. CDR1 is SGHRS and CDR2 is YFSETQ in the germline V gene. V was pared by 5 bases and J by 2 bases, with 16 bases between. The DNA of the CDR3 is TGCGCCAGCAGTGAGATAGCGGTATCACAAGAGACCCAGTACTTC. Translated: CASSEIAVSQETQYF.

The chain combines TRBV6-1 with TRBJ2-6, with D perhaps TRBD1 or TRBD2 (5 bases each). V was trimmed by 4 bases and J by 4 bases, leaving 17 bases between them. Germline CDR1 MNHNS, CDR2 SASEGT. The CDR3 is 17 amino acids. The chain's CDR3 is CASSGASGPMGANVLTF. DNA of the CDR3: TGTGCCAGCAGTGGTGCTTCGGGGCCGATGGGGGCCAACGTCCTGACTTTC.

The V gene is TRBV5-6, the J gene TRBJ1-3; D gene uncertain. The CDR3 consists of 13 residues. Germline V lookup: CDR1 SGHDT, CDR2 YYEEEE. V lost 4 bases to trimming and J lost 9 bases, with 14 bases between them. For the CDR3, the DNA is TGTGCCAGCAGCCCGGGATCGGGGAGCACCATATATTTT. Translated: CASSPGSGSTIYF. The full variable domain, completed using reference TRBV5-6 and TRBJ1-3, is DAGVTQSPTHLIKTRGQQVTLRCSPKSGHDTVSWYQQALGQGPQFIFQYYEEEERQRGNFPDRFSGHQFPNYSSELNVNALLLGDSALYLCASSPGSGSTIYFGEGSWLTVV.

The chain uses TRBV7-2 and TRBJ2-2; 12 bases fit TRBD2. The CDR3 runs to 18 residues. Germline CDR1 is SGHTA and CDR2 is FQGNSA. The V and J ends lost 3 bases and 4 bases, in that order; junction bases with no gene match: 9. This CDR3 reads CASSLYWTSGIVTGELFF. The CDR3, as DNA: TGTGCCAGCAGCTTGTATTGGACTAGCGGGATTGTCACCGGGGAGCTGTTTTTT.

The gene calls are TRBV30 and TRBJ1-5, with unresolved D. Germline V gene data show CDR1 as GTSNPN and CDR2 as SVGIG (reference sequence). V lost 4 bases to trimming and J lost 2 bases, with 9 bases between them. The CDR3 is 13 amino acids. The CDR3 DNA reads TGTGCCTGGAATCGCCTTCGCAATCAGCCCCAGCATTTT. Protein sequence: CAWNRLRNQPQHF.

This chain uses TRBV5-1 with TRBJ2-7, with 8 positions matching TRBD2. This CDR3 has 15 residues. The germline V gene encodes CDR1 SGHRS and CDR2 YFSETQ. V was pared by 1 base and J by 1 base, with 4 bases of the junction left unmatched. The CDR3 reads CASSLLIAGSYEQYF. The CDR3 nucleotides are TGCGCCAGCAGCTTGCTGATAGCGGGATCCTACGAGCAGTACTTC.

J is TRBJ2-1 and V is TRBV10-3; D gene uncertain. Germline-derived CDR1 and CDR2 are ENHRY and SYGVKD. The CDR3 has 16 residues. The ends were cut back, 4 bases at V and 3 bases at J, with 16 bases in the middle. CDR3 amino acids: CAISGNSAPGYNEQFF. The CDR3 DNA sequence: TGTGCCATCAGTGGAAACAGCGCCCCAGGCTACAATGAGCAGTTCTTC.

This chain connects TRBV2 to TRBJ2-7; 10 positions agree with TRBD1. CDR1 and CDR2 (germline): SNHLY, FYNNEI. The junction had 4 bases not matched to a gene; V was cut back by 4 bases and J by 1 base. The CDR3 runs 15 residues. Here the CDR3 DNA reads TGTGCCAGCAGTGGGGACAGGGGACTTTCCTACGAGCAGTACTTC. Its protein product is CASSGDRGLSYEQYF.

The CDR3, as DNA: TGCGCCAGCAGCCTAAGGGGGCTCCCGGGACTAGCGGGGTTCTACGAGCAGTACTTC. Translated: CASSLRGLPGLAGFYEQYF. The rearrangement uses TRBV5-1 and TRBJ2-7; 13 positions agree with TRBD2. Germline V gives CDR1 SGHRS, CDR2 YFSETQ. The trim removed 4 bases at V and 3 bases at J, leaving 16 bases unmatched. There are 19 residues in the CDR3.

The gene calls are TRBV27 and TRBJ2-7; TRBD2 aligns across 8 bases. The CDR3 has 14 amino acids. Trimming at V came to 7 bases and at J to 3 bases, leaving 8 bases not matched to a gene. CDR1 is MNHEY, CDR2 SMNVEV, per germline (reference sequence). CDR3: CASKSGGVRYEQYF. The CDR3 DNA follows: TGTGCCAGCAAGTCGGGAGGGGTCCGCTACGAGCAGTACTTC.

To note about this clone: This sample also contains other DNA sequences that code for the same CDR3. The V call is TRBV5-1, the J call TRBJ2-3; D gene unclear. The V gene's germline CDR1 is SGHRS and CDR2 YFSETQ. Trimming left V 0 bases short and J 5 bases short, with 4 bases between. The CDR3 contains 12 residues. The CDR3 DNA is TGCGCCAGCAGCTTGGGAATAGATACGCAGTATTTT. Protein: CASSLGIDTQYF.

This sequence joins TRBV28 and TRBJ2-1, with D perhaps matching TRBD2 (5 bases). Trimming took off 8 bases at V and 2 bases at J, with 13 bases between the two ends. From germline, CDR1 is MDHEN and CDR2 SYDVKM. The CDR3 sequence is 14 residues long. The CDR3 protein is CASAPAAAYNEQFF. Here the CDR3 DNA reads TGTGCCAGCGCCCCAGCGGCGGCCTACAATGAGCAGTTCTTC.

The rearrangement joins TRBV6-6 to TRBJ2-7; 7 bases are a match to TRBD2. CDR1 is MNHNY and CDR2 is SVGAGI in the germline V gene (reference sequence). V trimming: 6 bases; J trimming: 5 bases; junction bases outside the gene matches: 13. The CDR3 covers 15 residues. Here the CDR3 DNA reads TGTGCCAGCAGGACAGCCTCAACGGGAGGCAACGAGCAGTACTTC. Translation: CASRTASTGGNEQYF.

The rearrangement joins TRBV7-6 to TRBJ1-3, with D tentatively TRBD1 (5 bases). The CDR3 loop spans 15 amino acids. Trimming pared 5 bases from V and 2 bases from J, leaving 13 bases between. The germline CDR1 and CDR2 sequences are SGHVS and FNYEAQ. This CDR3 reads CASSLGRSAGNTIYF. CDR3 sequence (DNA): TGTGCCAGCAGCCTGGGACGGAGCGCTGGAAACACCATATATTTT.

This chain joins TRBV7-9 and TRBJ2-1, with D tentatively TRBD2 (5 bases). Per germline, CDR1 SEHNR and CDR2 FQNEAQ (reference sequence). The CDR3 is made up of 17 amino acids. The V end was cut by 4 bases, the J end by 0 bases, with 16 bases between. CDR3 sequence (DNA): TGTGCCAGCAGCTCCCCCGGGTCGGGGAGCTCCTACAATGAGCAGTTCTTC. The encoded protein is CASSSPGSGSSYNEQFF.

The rearrangement links TRBV7-9 to TRBJ2-5; D is possibly TRBD1 (5 bases). The V end was cut by 6 bases, the J end by 3 bases, with 20 bases between. Germline CDR1 is SEHNR and CDR2 is FQNEAQ (reference sequence). The CDR3 consists of 16 residues. Here the CDR3 reads CASSPTGLTWEETQYF. As DNA, the CDR3 is TGTGCCAGCAGTCCCACAGGATTAACTTGGGAAGAGACCCAGTACTTC.